In this sample, the clone carrying this TCR beta chain turned up a few times. Its antigen is as yet unknown. The source of the sample is a study of type 1 regulatory T cells. Looking at the study overall: T-allo10 is an in vitro-generated, Tr1-enriched CD4 T cell product specific for alloantigen. Study-level findings and limits: Compared with non-Tr1 cells, Tr1 cells showed a narrower TCR repertoire.

TCRdb reprocessed the reads with MiXCR, giving one entry per CDR3 protein. The data contain around 64,000 distinct CDR3 sequences, less than 25% of them singletons. CDR3 size: 13 residues. Germline CDR1 is SGHRS and CDR2 is YFSETQ. V shed 0 bases and J shed 3 bases, with 7 bases lying between them. The TCR sequence derives from a human donor in good health. This sequence joins TRBV5-1 and TRBJ2-7, with D unresolved. Sequenced material: cultured type 1 regulatory T (Tr1) cells, either the whole culture or a sorted fraction (not recorded which). CDR3 loop: CASSLDTFYEQYF. In DNA, the CDR3 is TGCGCCAGCAGCTTGGATACATTCTACGAGCAGTACTTC.